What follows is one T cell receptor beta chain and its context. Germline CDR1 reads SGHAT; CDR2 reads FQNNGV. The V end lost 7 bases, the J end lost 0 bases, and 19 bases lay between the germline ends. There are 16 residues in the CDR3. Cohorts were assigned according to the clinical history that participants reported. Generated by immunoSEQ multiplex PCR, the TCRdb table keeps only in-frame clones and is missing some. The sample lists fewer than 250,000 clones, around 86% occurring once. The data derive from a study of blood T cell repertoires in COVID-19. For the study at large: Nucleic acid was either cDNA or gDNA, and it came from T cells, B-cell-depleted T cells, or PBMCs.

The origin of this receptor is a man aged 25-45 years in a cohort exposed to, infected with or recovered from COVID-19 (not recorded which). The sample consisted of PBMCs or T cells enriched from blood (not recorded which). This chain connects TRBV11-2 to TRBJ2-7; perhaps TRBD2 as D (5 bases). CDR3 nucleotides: TGTGCCAGCAAACTCGGAGGTAGAGCTTCCTCCTACGAGCAGTACTTC. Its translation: CASKLGGRASSYEQYF.